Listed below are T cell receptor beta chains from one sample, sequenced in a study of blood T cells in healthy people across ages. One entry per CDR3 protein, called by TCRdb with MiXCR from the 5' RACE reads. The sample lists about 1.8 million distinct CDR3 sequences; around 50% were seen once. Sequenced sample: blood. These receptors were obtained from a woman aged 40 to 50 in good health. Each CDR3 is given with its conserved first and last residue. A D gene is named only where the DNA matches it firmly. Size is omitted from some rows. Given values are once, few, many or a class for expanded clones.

cdr3_nt: TGCAGTGCCAGTTTGGGGGCGGAAGGATCACCCCTCCACTTT
cdr3_aa: CSASLGAEGSPLHF
v_call: TRBV20-1
j_call: TRBJ1-6
d_call: NA
clone_size: few

cdr3_nt: TGTGCCAGCAGCGAAGGGACAGGTGGCTATGGCTACACCTTC
cdr3_aa: CASSEGTGGYGYTF
v_call: TRBV7-6
j_call: TRBJ1-2
d_call: TRBD1
clone_size: NA

cdr3_nt: TGTGCCAGCAGCCCCAGCGGGTCCGTCCGGGAGACCCAGTACTTC
cdr3_aa: CASSPSGSVRETQYF
v_call: TRBV28
j_call: TRBJ2-5
d_call: NA
clone_size: few

cdr3_nt: TGTGCCAGCATGCTAGCGGGGGCCTACAATGAGCAGTTCTTC
cdr3_aa: CASMLAGAYNEQFF
v_call: TRBV7-9
j_call: TRBJ2-1
d_call: TRBD2
clone_size: few

cdr3_nt: TGCAGTGCAGGGAGGACAGGGGGGAATGAGCAGTTCTTC
cdr3_aa: CSAGRTGGNEQFF
v_call: TRBV20-1
j_call: TRBJ2-1
d_call: TRBD1
clone_size: NA

cdr3_nt: TGTGCCAGCAGCTTAATCGGGGGGGGCTACGAGCAGTACTTC
cdr3_aa: CASSLIGGGYEQYF
v_call: TRBV7-2
j_call: TRBJ2-7
d_call: TRBD2
clone_size: NA

cdr3_nt: TGTGCCAGCAGCAGAATTCCAGATACGCAGTATTTT
cdr3_aa: CASSRIPDTQYF
v_call: TRBV3-1
j_call: TRBJ2-3
d_call: NA
clone_size: NA

cdr3_nt: TGTGCCAGCAGAAGAGACAGGGATTACACTGAAGCTTTCTTT
cdr3_aa: CASRRDRDYTEAFF
v_call: TRBV6-1
j_call: TRBJ1-1
d_call: TRBD1
clone_size: NA

cdr3_nt: TGTGCTAGCAGGCCGGACATCGGGGACACTGAAGCTTTCTTT
cdr3_aa: CASRPDIGDTEAFF
v_call: TRBV12-3/TRBV12-4
j_call: TRBJ1-1
d_call: NA
clone_size: few

cdr3_nt: TGTGCCATCAAGGTAGGAAGGGACCGGACTTTATCTGGGGCCAACGTCCTGACTTTC
cdr3_aa: CAIKVGRDRTLSGANVLTF
v_call: TRBV10-3
j_call: TRBJ2-6
d_call: NA
clone_size: NA

cdr3_nt: TGCGCCAGCAGCCAAGATTGGCTAGCGGAAGAGACCCAGTACTTC
cdr3_aa: CASSQDWLAEETQYF
v_call: TRBV4-3
j_call: TRBJ2-5
d_call: TRBD2
clone_size: few

cdr3_nt: TGCAGTGCTAGACTAGCGGAGAATGAGCAGTACTTC
cdr3_aa: CSARLAENEQYF
v_call: TRBV20-1
j_call: TRBJ2-5
d_call: TRBD2
clone_size: NA

cdr3_nt: TGTGCCAGCAGCTCGCGTATCGGGCTTACTAATGAAAAACTGTTTTTT
cdr3_aa: CASSSRIGLTNEKLFF
v_call: TRBV27
j_call: TRBJ1-4
d_call: NA
clone_size: few

cdr3_nt: TGTGCCAGCAGCCTTCCGCGGGGGGCCTACAATGAGCAGTTCTTC
cdr3_aa: CASSLPRGAYNEQFF
v_call: TRBV3-1
j_call: TRBJ2-1
d_call: TRBD2
clone_size: NA

cdr3_nt: TGTGCCAGCAGCCAACCAGCCCGCACAGATACGCAGTATTTT
cdr3_aa: CASSQPARTDTQYF
v_call: TRBV7-9
j_call: TRBJ2-3
d_call: NA
clone_size: NA

cdr3_nt: TGTGCCAGCAGTTACTCATCTAGGGTCTACAATGAGCAGTACTTC
cdr3_aa: CASSYSSRVYNEQYF
v_call: TRBV6-5
j_call: TRBJ2-5
d_call: NA
clone_size: NA

cdr3_nt: TGTGCCAGCAGCTTAGTATCGGAGTGGGGTACGCAGTATTTT
cdr3_aa: CASSLVSEWGTQYF
v_call: TRBV11-2
j_call: TRBJ2-3
d_call: NA
clone_size: once

cdr3_nt: TGTGCCACCAGTGGAGGTTTGAGGGCTGGGGCTGGGGCCAACGTCCTGACTTTC
cdr3_aa: CATSGGLRAGAGANVLTF
v_call: TRBV24-1
j_call: TRBJ2-6
d_call: NA
clone_size: NA

cdr3_nt: TGCGCCAGCAGCTTGGAGATTCGGTATGGCTACACCTTC
cdr3_aa: CASSLEIRYGYTF
v_call: TRBV5-1
j_call: TRBJ1-2
d_call: NA
clone_size: NA